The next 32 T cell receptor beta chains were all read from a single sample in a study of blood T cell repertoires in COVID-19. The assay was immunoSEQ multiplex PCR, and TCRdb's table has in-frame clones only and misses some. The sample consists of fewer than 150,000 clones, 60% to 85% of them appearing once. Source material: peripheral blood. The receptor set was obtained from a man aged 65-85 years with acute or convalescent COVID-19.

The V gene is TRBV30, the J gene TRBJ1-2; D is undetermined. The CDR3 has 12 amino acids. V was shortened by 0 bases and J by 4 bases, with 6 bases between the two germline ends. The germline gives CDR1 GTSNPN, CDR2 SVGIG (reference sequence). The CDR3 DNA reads TGTGCCTGGAGTGTTACAGTCTATGGCTACACCTTC. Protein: CAWSVTVYGYTF.

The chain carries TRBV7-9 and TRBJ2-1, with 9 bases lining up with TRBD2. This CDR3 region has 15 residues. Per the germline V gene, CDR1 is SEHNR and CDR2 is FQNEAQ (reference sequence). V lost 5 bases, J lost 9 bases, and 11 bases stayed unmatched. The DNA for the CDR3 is TGTGCCAGCAGCATCGGCGGTAGCGGGAGAAGTGAGCAGTTCTTC. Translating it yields CASSIGGSGRSEQFF.

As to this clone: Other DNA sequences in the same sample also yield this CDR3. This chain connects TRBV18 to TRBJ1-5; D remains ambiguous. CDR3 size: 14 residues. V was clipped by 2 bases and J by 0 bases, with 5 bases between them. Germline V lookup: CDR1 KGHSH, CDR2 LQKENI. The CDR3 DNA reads TGTGCCAGCTCACCAACTTATAGCAATCAGCCCCAGCATTTT. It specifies CASSPTYSNQPQHF.

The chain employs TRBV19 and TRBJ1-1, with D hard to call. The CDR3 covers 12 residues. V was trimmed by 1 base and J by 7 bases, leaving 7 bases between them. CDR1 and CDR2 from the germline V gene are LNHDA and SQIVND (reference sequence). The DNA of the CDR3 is TGTGCCAGTAGTATAGGAATAGATGAAGCTTTCTTT. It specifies CASSIGIDEAFF.

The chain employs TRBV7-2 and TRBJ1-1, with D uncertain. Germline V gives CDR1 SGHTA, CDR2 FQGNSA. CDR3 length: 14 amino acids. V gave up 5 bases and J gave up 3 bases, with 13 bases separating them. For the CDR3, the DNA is TGTGCCAGCAGCCCCCAACCGAGTTACACTGAAGCTTTCTTT. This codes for CASSPQPSYTEAFF.

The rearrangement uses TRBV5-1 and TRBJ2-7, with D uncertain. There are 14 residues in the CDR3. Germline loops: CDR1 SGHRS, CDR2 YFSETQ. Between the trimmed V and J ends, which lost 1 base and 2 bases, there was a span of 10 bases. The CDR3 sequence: CASSLMTTPYEQYF. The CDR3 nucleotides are TGCGCCAGCAGCTTGATGACAACACCCTACGAGCAGTACTTC.

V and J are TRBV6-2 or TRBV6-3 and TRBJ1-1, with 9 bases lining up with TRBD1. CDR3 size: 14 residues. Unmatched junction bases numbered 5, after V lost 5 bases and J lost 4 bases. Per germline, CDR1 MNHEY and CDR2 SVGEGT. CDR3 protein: CASSRDRAGTEAFF. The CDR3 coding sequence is TGTGCCAGCAGTAGGGACAGGGCAGGCACTGAAGCTTTCTTT.

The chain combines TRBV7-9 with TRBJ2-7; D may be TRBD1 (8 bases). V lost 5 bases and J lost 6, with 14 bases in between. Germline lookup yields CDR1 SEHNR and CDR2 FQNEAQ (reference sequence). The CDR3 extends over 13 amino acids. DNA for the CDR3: TGTGCCAGCAGCCCGACAGGGGAGGGCGAGCAGTACTTC. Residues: CASSPTGEGEQYF. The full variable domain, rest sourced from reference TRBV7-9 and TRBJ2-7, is DTGVSQNPRHKITKRGQNVTFRCDPISEHNRLYWYRQTLGQGPEFLTYFQNEAQLEKSRLLSDRFSAERPKGSFSTLEIQRTEQGDSAMYLCASSPTGEGEQYFGPGTRLTVT.

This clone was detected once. CDR3 nucleotide sequence: TGTGCCAGTAGCAGACAGGATTCGAACACCGGGGAGCTGTTTTTT. Translated: CASSRQDSNTGELFF. This chain joins TRBV19 and TRBJ2-2; D possibly corresponds to TRBD1 (6 bases). The CDR3 contains 15 residues. CDR1 LNHDA and CDR2 SQIVND come from the germline V gene (reference sequence). V shed 6 bases and J shed 0 bases, with 11 bases lying between them.

The CDR3 reads CASNRDTNYGYTF. CDR3 nucleotide sequence: TGTGCCAGCAACAGGGATACTAACTATGGCTACACCTTC. The chain employs TRBV2 and TRBJ1-2, with a tentative D call TRBD1 (6 bases). Trimming pared 7 bases from V and 0 bases from J, leaving 9 bases between. Germline lookup yields CDR1 SNHLY and CDR2 FYNNEI. The CDR3 sequence is 13 residues long.

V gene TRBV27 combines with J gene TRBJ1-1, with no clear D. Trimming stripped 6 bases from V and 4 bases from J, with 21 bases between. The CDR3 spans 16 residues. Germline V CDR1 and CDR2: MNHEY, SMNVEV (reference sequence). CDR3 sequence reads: CASSLMGSRMSTEAFF. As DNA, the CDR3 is TGTGCCAGCAGCCTTATGGGGAGTCGGATGAGCACTGAAGCTTTCTTT.

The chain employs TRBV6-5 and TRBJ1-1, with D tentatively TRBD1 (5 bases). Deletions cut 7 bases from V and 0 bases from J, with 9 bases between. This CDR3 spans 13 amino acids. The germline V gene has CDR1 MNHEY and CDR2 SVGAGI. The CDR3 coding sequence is TGTGCCAGCAACCAGGGAATGAACACTGAAGCTTTCTTT. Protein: CASNQGMNTEAFF.

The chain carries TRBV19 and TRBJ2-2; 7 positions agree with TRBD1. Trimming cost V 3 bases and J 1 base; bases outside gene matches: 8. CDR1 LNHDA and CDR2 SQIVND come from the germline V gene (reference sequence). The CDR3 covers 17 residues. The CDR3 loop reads CASSIRGGQMNTGELFF. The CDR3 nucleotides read TGTGCCAGTAGTATCCGAGGGGGACAGATGAACACCGGGGAGCTGTTTTTT.

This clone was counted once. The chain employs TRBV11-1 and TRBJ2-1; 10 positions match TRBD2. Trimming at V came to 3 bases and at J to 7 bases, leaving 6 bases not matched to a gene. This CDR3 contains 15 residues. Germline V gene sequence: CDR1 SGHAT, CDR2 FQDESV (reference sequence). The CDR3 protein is CASSLWLAGDNEQFF. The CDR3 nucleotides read TGTGCCAGCAGCTTGTGGCTAGCGGGAGATAATGAGCAGTTCTTC.

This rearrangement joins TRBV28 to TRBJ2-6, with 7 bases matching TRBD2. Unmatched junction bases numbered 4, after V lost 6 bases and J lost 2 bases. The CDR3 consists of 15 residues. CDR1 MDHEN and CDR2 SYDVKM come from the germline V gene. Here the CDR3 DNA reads TGTGCCAGCAGCCCCGCGGGGGCTGGGGCCAACGTCCTGACTTTC. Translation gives CASSPAGAGANVLTF.

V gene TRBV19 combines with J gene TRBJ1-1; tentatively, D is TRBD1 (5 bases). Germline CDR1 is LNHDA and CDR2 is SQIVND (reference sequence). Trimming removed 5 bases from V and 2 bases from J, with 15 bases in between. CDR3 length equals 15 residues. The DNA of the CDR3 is TGTGCCAGTAGTTCTGGGACTTCTATTAACACTGAAGCTTTCTTT. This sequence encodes CASSSGTSINTEAFF.

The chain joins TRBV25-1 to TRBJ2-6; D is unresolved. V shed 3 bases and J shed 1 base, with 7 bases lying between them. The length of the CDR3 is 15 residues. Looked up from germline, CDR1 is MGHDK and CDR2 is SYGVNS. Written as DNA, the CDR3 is TGTGCCAGCAGTGACGACAATTCTGGGGCCAACGTCCTGACTTTC. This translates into CASSDDNSGANVLTF.

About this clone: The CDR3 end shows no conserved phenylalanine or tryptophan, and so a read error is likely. The CDR3 bases are TGTGCCAGCAGCTTAGGCCCCCGGGACACTTACACTGAAGCTTTCTCT. This sequence encodes CASSLGPRDTYTEAFS. The genes are TRBV7-6 and TRBJ1-1, with D perhaps matching TRBD1 (6 bases). The CDR3 loop spans 16 amino acids. Germline V lookup: CDR1 SGHVS, CDR2 FNYEAQ. Trimming stripped 1 base from V and 3 bases from J, with 15 bases between.

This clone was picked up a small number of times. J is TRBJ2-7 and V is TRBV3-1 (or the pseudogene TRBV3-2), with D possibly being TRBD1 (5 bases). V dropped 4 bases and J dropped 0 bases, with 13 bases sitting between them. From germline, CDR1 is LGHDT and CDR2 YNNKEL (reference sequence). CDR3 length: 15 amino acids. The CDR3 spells CASSPEDRTSYEQYF. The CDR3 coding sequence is TGTGCCAGCAGCCCAGAAGACAGAACCTCCTACGAGCAGTACTTC.

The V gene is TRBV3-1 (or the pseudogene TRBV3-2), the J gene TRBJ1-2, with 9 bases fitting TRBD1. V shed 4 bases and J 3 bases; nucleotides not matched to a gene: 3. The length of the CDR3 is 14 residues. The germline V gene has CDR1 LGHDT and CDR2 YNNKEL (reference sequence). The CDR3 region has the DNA TGTGCCAGCAGCCGACAGGGGGGGGACTATGGCTACACCTTC. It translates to CASSRQGGDYGYTF.

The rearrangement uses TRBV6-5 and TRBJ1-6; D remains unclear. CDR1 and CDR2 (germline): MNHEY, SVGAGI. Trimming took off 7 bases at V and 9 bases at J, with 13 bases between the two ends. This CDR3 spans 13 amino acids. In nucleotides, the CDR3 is TGTGCCAGCAACGAGGGTTTGGGTTCACCCCTCCACTTT. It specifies CASNEGLGSPLHF.

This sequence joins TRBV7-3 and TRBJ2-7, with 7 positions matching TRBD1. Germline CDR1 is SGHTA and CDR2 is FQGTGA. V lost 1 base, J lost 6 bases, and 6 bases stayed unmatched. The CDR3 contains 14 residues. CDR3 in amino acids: CASSLNGQAAEQYF. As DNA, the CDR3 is TGTGCCAGCAGCTTAAACGGACAGGCCGCCGAGCAGTACTTC.

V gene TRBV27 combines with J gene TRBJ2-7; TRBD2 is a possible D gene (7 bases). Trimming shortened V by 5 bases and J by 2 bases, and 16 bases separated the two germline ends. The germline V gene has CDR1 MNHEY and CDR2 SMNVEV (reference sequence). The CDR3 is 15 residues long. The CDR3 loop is CASSPERGGPYEQYF. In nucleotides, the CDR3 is TGTGCCAGCAGTCCAGAGAGGGGGGGGCCCTACGAGCAGTACTTC.

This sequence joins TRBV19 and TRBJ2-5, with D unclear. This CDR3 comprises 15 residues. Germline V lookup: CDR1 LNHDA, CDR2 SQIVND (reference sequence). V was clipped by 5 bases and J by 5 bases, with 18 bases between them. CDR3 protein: CASSPPRAVEETQYF. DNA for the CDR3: TGTGCCAGTAGTCCCCCGCGTGCGGTCGAGGAGACCCAGTACTTC.

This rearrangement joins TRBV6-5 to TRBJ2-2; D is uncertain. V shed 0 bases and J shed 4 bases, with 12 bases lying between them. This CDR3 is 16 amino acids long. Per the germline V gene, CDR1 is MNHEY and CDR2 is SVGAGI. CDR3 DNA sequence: TGTGCCAGCAGTTACTCGCTGGGTTCTAGCACCGGGGAGCTGTTTTTT. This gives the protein CASSYSLGSSTGELFF.

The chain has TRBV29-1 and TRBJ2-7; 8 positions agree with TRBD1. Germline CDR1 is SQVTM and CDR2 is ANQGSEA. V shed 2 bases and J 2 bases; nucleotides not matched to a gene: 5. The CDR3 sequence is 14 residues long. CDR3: CSVEWGRGPYEQYF. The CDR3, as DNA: TGCAGCGTTGAATGGGGCAGGGGGCCCTACGAGCAGTACTTC.

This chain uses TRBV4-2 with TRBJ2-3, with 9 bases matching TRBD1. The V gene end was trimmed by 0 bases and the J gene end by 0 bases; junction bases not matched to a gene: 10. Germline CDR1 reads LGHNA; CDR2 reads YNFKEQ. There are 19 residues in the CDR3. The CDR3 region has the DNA TGTGCCAGCAGCCAAGACACTTCTATCGGGACAGGGAGCACAGATACGCAGTATTTT. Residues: CASSQDTSIGTGSTDTQYF.

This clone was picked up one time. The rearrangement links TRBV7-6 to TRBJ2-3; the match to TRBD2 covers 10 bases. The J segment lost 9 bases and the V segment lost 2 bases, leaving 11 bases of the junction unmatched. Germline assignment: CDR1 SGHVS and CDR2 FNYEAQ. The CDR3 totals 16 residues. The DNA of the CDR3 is TGTGCCAGCAGCTTACTAGCGGGGGCCAACCCGGGGACGCAGTATTTT. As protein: CASSLLAGANPGTQYF.

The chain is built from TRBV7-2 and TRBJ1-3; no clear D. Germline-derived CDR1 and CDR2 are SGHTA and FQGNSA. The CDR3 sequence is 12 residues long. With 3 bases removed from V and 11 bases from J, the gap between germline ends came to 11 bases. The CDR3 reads CASSFAGLPIYF. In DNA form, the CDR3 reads TGTGCCAGCAGCTTTGCGGGCCTCCCCATATATTTT. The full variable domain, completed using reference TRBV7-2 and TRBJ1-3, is GAGVSQSPSNKVTEKGKDVELRCDPISGHTALYWYRQSLGQGLEFLIYFQGNSAPDKSGLPSDRFSAERTGGSVSTLTIQRTQQEDSAVYLCASSFAGLPIYFGEGSWLTVV.

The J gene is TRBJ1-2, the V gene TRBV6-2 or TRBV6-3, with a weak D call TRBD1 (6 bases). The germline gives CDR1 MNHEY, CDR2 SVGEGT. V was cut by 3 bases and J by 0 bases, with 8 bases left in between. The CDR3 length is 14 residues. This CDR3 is CASSYSGANYGYTF. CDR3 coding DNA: TGTGCCAGCAGTTATTCAGGGGCTAACTATGGCTACACCTTC.

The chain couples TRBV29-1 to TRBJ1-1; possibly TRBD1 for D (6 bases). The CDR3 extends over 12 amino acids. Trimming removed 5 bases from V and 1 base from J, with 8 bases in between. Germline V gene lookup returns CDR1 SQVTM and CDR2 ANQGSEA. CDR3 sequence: CSVRTENTEAFF. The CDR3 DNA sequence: TGCAGCGTTAGGACAGAGAACACTGAAGCTTTCTTT.

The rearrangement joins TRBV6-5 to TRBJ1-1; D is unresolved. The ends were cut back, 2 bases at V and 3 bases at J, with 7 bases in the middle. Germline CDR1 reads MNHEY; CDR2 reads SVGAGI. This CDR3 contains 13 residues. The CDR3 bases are TGTGCCAGCAGTTACGGAGGAGACACTGAAGCTTTCTTT. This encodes CASSYGGDTEAFF.